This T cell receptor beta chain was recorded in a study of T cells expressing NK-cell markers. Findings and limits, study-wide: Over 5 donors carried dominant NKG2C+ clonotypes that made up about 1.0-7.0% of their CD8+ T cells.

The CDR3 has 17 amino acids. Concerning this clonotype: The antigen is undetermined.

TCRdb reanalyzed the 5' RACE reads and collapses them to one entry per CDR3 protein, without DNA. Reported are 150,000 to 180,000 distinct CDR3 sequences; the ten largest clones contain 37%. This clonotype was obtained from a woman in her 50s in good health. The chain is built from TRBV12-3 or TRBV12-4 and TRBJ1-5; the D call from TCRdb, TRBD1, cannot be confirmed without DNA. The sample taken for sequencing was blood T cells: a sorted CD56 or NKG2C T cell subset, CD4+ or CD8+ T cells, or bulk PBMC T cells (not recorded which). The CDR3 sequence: CASSARTGPAENQPQHF.